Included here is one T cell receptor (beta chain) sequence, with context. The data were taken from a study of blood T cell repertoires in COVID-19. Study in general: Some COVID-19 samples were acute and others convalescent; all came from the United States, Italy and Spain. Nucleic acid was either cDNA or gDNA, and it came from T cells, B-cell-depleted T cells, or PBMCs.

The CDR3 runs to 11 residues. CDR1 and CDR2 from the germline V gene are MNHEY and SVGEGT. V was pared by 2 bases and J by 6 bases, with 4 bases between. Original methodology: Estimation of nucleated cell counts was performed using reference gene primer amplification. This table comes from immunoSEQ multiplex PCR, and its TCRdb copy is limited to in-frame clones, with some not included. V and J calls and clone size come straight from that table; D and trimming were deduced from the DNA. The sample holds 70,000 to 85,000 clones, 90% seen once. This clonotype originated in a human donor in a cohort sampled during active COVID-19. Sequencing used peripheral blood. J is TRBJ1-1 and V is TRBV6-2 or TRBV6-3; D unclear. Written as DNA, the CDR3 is TGTGCCAGCAGTTACAGCGCTGAAGCTTTCTTT. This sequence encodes CASSYSAEAFF.